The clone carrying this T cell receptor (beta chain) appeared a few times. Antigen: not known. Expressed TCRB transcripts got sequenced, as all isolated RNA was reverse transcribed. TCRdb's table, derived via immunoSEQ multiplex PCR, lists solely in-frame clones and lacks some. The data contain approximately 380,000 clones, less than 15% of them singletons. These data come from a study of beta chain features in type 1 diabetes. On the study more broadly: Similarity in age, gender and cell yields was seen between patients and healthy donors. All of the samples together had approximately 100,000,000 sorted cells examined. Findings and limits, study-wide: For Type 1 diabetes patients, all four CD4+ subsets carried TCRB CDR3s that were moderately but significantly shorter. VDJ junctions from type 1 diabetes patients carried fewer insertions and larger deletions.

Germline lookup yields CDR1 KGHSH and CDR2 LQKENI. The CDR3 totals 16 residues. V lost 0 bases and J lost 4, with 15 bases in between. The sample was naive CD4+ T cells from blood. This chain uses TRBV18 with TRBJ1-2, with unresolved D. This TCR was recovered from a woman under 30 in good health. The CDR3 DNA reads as TGTGCCAGCTCACCACCGGCGTCTAGGGAGTCCTATGGCTACACCTTC. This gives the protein CASSPPASRESYGYTF.